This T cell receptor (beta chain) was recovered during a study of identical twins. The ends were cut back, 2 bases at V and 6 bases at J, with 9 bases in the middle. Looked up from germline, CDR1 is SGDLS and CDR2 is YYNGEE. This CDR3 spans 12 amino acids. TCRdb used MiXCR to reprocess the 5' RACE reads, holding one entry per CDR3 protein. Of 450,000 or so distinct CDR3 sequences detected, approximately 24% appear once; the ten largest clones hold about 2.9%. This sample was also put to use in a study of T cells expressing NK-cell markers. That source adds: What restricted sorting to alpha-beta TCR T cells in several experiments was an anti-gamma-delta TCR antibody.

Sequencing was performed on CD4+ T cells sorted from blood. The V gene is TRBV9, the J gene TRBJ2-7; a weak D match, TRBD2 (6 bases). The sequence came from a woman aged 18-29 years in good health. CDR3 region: CASSVGGSEQYF. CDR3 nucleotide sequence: TGTGCCAGCAGCGTCGGAGGGAGCGAGCAGTACTTC.